This T cell receptor (beta chain) is drawn from a study of beta chain features in type 1 diabetes. Background on the study: There was similarity between patients and healthy donors in age, gender and cell yields.

The V end was cut by 0 bases, the J end by 1 base, with 6 bases between. Germline V gene lookup returns CDR1 LNHDA and CDR2 SQIVND (reference sequence). The CDR3 covers 14 residues. All of the isolated RNA was reverse transcribed, so expressed TCRB transcripts were sequenced. Measured with immunoSEQ multiplex PCR; TCRdb has only the in-frame clones, and not every one. The sample has over 300,000 clones, less than 9.5% seen once. CD45RO/CCR7/CD25/CD127/CD95/CD27 staining was used to isolate CD4+ naive, central memory, regulatory and stem cell-like memory cells by sorting. The chain has TRBV19 and TRBJ1-1; D is unclear. The specimen sequenced was central memory CD4+ T cells from blood. The clonotype originates from a woman younger than 30 in good health. CDR3 loop: CASSIDTRNTEAFF. The CDR3 DNA sequence: TGTGCCAGTAGTATAGATACAAGGAACACTGAAGCTTTCTTT. Full variable domain (outside the CDR3, taken from reference TRBV19 and TRBJ1-1): DGGITQSPKYLFRKEGQNVTLSCEQNLNHDAMYWYRQDPGQGLRLIYYSQIVNDFQKGDIAEGYSVSREKKESFPLTVTSAQKNPTAFYLCASSIDTRNTEAFFGQGTRLTVV.